These 9 T cell receptor beta chains came from one sample sequenced in a study of regulatory T cells in long-lasting Graves disease. Building of the TCR beta libraries involved iRepertoire HTBI primers and Arm-PCR of CDR3 regions. TCRdb independently ran MiXCR on the multiplex PCR reads; one entry per CDR3 protein. This table holds more than 350,000 distinct CDR3 sequences, under 15% found once. Sample time point: newly diagnosed GD, antithyroid drugs for less than 3 months. The TCR library used RNA extracted from PBMCs. The sample was also linked to a second study, of T cells in Graves' hyperthyroidism and ophthalmopathy.

The sample was peripheral blood mononuclear cells (PBMCs), taken at new diagnosis, from a patient treated with antithyroid drugs. The receptor set was obtained from a woman between 25 and 40 years old with Graves disease.

This clonotype was seen only a few times. One end of the junction varies from germline; a read error may be responsible. The V and J genes are TRBV2 and TRBJ2-6, with D unclear. Germline lookup yields CDR1 SNHLY and CDR2 FYNNEI. The CDR3 loop spans 17 amino acids. The CDR3, as DNA: TGTGCCAGCAGCGAAGCCCCTGTTGGTTCTGGGGCCAACGTCCTGACTTTC. Its protein is CASSEAPVGSGANVLTF.

This clonotype was recorded many times. The rearrangement uses TRBV7-9 and TRBJ1-2, with D possibly being TRBD1 (5 bases). The CDR3 sequence is 15 residues long. CDR1 and CDR2 from the germline V gene are SEHNR and FQNEAQ (reference sequence). Trimming cost V 2 bases and J 6 bases, with 16 bases left between them. CDR3 nucleotide sequence: TGTGCCAGCAGCTTAAGTCGGGGCGAGAGCGATGGCTACACCTTC. This encodes CASSLSRGESDGYTF.

CDR3 residues: CASTPSTTGELFF. The CDR3 region has the DNA TGTGCCAGCACCCCTAGCACGACGGGGGAGCTGTTTTTT. The chain combines TRBV11-2 with TRBJ2-2, with D perhaps TRBD2 (5 bases). This CDR3 contains 13 residues. The germline V and J ends were trimmed by 7 bases and 8 bases, with 14 bases remaining between them. CDR1 is SGHAT and CDR2 is FQNNGV in the germline V gene.

This clonotype was counted at least ten times. CDR3 loop: CASSLFLTDTQYF. DNA for the CDR3: TGTGCCAGCAGCTTATTCCTCACAGATACGCAGTATTTT. This chain connects TRBV11-2 to TRBJ2-3; no definite D call. V lost 2 bases and J lost 2, with 5 bases in between. The CDR3 runs to 13 residues. Germline V gene sequence: CDR1 SGHAT, CDR2 FQNNGV. The full variable domain, with the rest looked up from reference TRBV11-2 and TRBJ2-3, is EAGVAQSPRYKIIEKRQSVAFWCNPISGHATLYWYQQILGQGPKLLIQFQNNGVVDDSQLPKDRFSAERLKGVDSTLKIQPAKLEDSAVYLCASSLFLTDTQYFGPGTRLTVL.

This clonotype showed up many times. The rearrangement uses TRBV5-1 and TRBJ2-7, with a possible D match to TRBD2 (6 bases). Germline V gene data show CDR1 as SGHRS and CDR2 as YFSETQ. V lost 0 bases and J 0 bases, leaving 22 bases between the germline ends. The CDR3 sequence is 19 residues long. CDR3: CASSLGWSGGVAVSYEQYF. The CDR3 DNA reads as TGCGCCAGCAGCTTGGGGTGGTCGGGCGGGGTAGCGGTCTCCTACGAGCAGTACTTC.

A single count supports this clonotype. The rearrangement links TRBV7-2 to TRBJ2-5; no reliable D call. This CDR3 spans 13 amino acids. CDR1 and CDR2 (germline): SGHTA, FQGNSA. V shed 8 bases and J shed 0 bases, with 10 bases lying between them. In nucleotides, the CDR3 is TGTGCCAGCGGAACAGAGTACCAAGAGACCCAGTACTTC. It yields the protein CASGTEYQETQYF.

This clonotype appeared many times. CDR3 in DNA: TGTGCCAGCAGCGCGGGGGACAGGGTCGAGCAGTACTTC. It translates to CASSAGDRVEQYF. The chain employs TRBV7-2 and TRBJ2-7; 9 bases are a match to TRBD1. Germline assignment: CDR1 SGHTA and CDR2 FQGNSA. This CDR3 comprises 13 residues. With V trimmed by 5 bases and J by 6 bases, 5 bases remained unmatched.

This clonotype has just one count. A much larger clone sits a single nucleotide away, making a read error possible. The J gene is TRBJ1-1, the V gene TRBV5-1, with unresolved D. Germline CDR1 reads SGHRS; CDR2 reads YFSETQ. CDR3 size: 13 residues. The CDR3 region has the DNA TGCGCCAGCAGCTTGCTAGTTGACACTGGAGCTTTCTTT. Translation gives CASSLLVDTGAFF.

This clonotype was counted at least ten times. The V gene is TRBV20-1, the J gene TRBJ2-7, with TRBD2 matching over 10 bases. Looked up from germline, CDR1 is DFQATT and CDR2 is SNEGSKA (reference sequence). The CDR3 totals 13 residues. The CDR3 region has the DNA TGCAGCTCCACCGGGACTAGCGAATACGAGCAGTACTTC. This translates into CSSTGTSEYEQYF.